Following are 21 T cell receptor beta chains from one sample sequenced in a study of CD8 T cells in Susac syndrome. RNA totalling roughly 0.5 to 1 ug underwent reverse transcription with random hexamers. TCRdb passed the immunoSEQ multiplex PCR reads through MiXCR, listing each CDR3 protein once. The sample includes 330,000 or so distinct CDR3 sequences, 75% to 85% of them seen just once. The sequencing input was CD8+ T cells from PBMCs. These receptors all stem from a human donor with multiple sclerosis.

This sequence joins TRBV15 and TRBJ1-2, with D unclear. The V gene lost 0 bases and the J gene lost 4 bases, with 6 bases spanning the gap. This CDR3 has 13 residues. CDR1 LNHNV and CDR2 YYDKDF come from the germline V gene (reference sequence). In DNA form, the CDR3 reads TGTGCCACCAGCAGAGATCCGGTCTATGGCTACACCTTC. It codes for CATSRDPVYGYTF. The full variable domain, with the rest looked up from reference TRBV15 and TRBJ1-2, is DAMVIQNPRYQVTQFGKPVTLSCSQTLNHNVMYWYQQKSSQAPKLLFHYYDKDFNNEADTPDNFQSRRPNTSFCFLDIRSPGLGDTAMYLCATSRDPVYGYTFGSGTRLTVV.

V usage is TRBV12-3 or TRBV12-4 and J usage is TRBJ2-7; no definite D call. V was trimmed by 5 bases and J by 5 bases, leaving 16 bases between them. The CDR3 has 14 residues. CDR3 sequence (DNA): TGTGCCAGCAGTGTCGCCTTAAATCTCCACGAGCAGTACTTC. Translated: CASSVALNLHEQYF.

CDR3: CASSTYHWDRQFF. CDR3 DNA: TGTGCCAGCAGTACGTATCACTGGGATCGGCAGTTCTTC. V is TRBV27 and J is TRBJ2-1; D ambiguous. Germline V lookup: CDR1 MNHEY, CDR2 SMNVEV (reference sequence). This CDR3 has 13 amino acids. V lost 5 bases to trimming and J lost 12 bases, with 17 bases between them.

This clonotype was detected ten times or more. An end of the junction does not agree with germline; a read error may underlie this. The chain employs TRBV5-4 and TRBJ2-5, with a tentative D call TRBD1 (5 bases). The CDR3 consists of 14 residues. Per the germline V gene, CDR1 is SGHNT and CDR2 is YYREEE (reference sequence). The CDR3 coding sequence is TGCGCCAGCAGCCAACCTTCAGGGCAAGAGACCCAGTACTTC. It specifies CASSQPSGQETQYF.

The rearrangement uses TRBV3-1 and TRBJ2-1; 7 bases are shared with TRBD2. Germline V CDR1 and CDR2: LGHDT, YNNKEL (reference sequence). After removal of 3 bases from V and 0 bases from J, the junction contained 5 bases not matched to a gene. The CDR3 contains 16 residues. In nucleotides, the CDR3 is TGTGCCAGCAGCCAGCGGGAGAGCTACTCCTACAATGAGCAGTTCTTC. This sequence encodes CASSQRESYSYNEQFF.

The chain uses TRBV7-9 and TRBJ2-5, with D hard to call. V lost 1 base and J 4 bases, leaving 10 bases between the germline ends. This CDR3 spans 14 amino acids. From germline, CDR1 is SEHNR and CDR2 FQNEAQ (reference sequence). The CDR3 here is CASSLDPQRETQYF. CDR3 nucleotide sequence: TGTGCCAGCAGCTTAGACCCTCAGCGAGAGACCCAGTACTTC. Using reference TRBV7-9 and TRBJ2-5 for the parts outside the CDR3, the full variable domain is DTGVSQNPRHKITKRGQNVTFRCDPISEHNRLYWYRQTLGQGPEFLTYFQNEAQLEKSRLLSDRFSAERPKGSFSTLEIQRTEQGDSAMYLCASSLDPQRETQYFGPGTRLLVL.

This chain connects TRBV14 to TRBJ1-3, with 7 bases identical to TRBD1. J gave up 2 bases and V 3 bases, and 1 base lay outside the gene matches. Germline CDR1 is SGHDN and CDR2 is FVKESK. This CDR3 has 14 amino acids. The CDR3 region has the DNA TGTGCCAGCAGCCAGACAGGGACTGGAAACACCATATATTTT. As protein: CASSQTGTGNTIYF. Looking up the rest from reference TRBV14 and TRBJ1-3 gives the full variable domain: EAGVTQFPSHSVIEKGQTVTLRCDPISGHDNLYWYRRVMGKEIKFLLHFVKESKQDESGMPNNRFLAERTGGTYSTLKVQPAELEDSGVYFCASSQTGTGNTIYFGEGSWLTVV.

The CDR3 bases are TGTGCCAGCAGTTTCTCGGGACAGGCCTACGAGCAGTACTTC. Translated: CASSFSGQAYEQYF. The genes are TRBV28 and TRBJ2-7; TRBD1 aligns across 8 bases. CDR1 MDHEN and CDR2 SYDVKM come from the germline V gene. J gave up 2 bases and V 3 bases, and 3 bases lay outside the gene matches. The length of the CDR3 is 14 residues.

This sequence joins TRBV30 and TRBJ2-7; D possibly corresponds to TRBD1 (6 bases). The V end was cut by 0 bases, the J end by 0 bases, with 18 bases between. Germline CDR1 reads GTSNPN; CDR2 reads SVGIG (reference sequence). The CDR3 covers 17 residues. The CDR3 loop reads CAWSVPGGGLGSYEQYF. As DNA, the CDR3 is TGTGCCTGGAGTGTACCTGGGGGCGGTCTCGGCTCCTACGAGCAGTACTTC.

The rearrangement links TRBV6-5 to TRBJ2-1; TRBD1 matches 7 bases. The CDR3 sequence is 13 residues long. With V trimmed by 1 base and J by 14 bases, 8 bases remained unmatched. The germline CDR1 and CDR2 sequences are MNHEY and SVGAGI. CDR3 in DNA: TGTGCCAGCAGTTACTATCCGACAGGGTCGGAGTTCTTC. Amino acids: CASSYYPTGSEFF.

J is TRBJ2-1 and V is TRBV5-5; TRBD2 aligns across 7 bases. This CDR3 region has 15 residues. The germline gives CDR1 SGHKS, CDR2 YYEKEE (reference sequence). V lost 0 bases and J lost 4; bases outside the gene matches: 4. CDR3 DNA sequence: TGTGCCAGCAGCTTGGAACTAGCGCCTTACAATGAGCAGTTCTTC. Residues: CASSLELAPYNEQFF.

The table lists this clonotype with a few counts. CDR3 protein: CASSAQGDEQYF. DNA for the CDR3: TGTGCCAGTAGTGCCCAGGGGGACGAGCAGTACTTC. The rearrangement links TRBV19 to TRBJ2-7, with 7 positions matching TRBD1. The CDR3 contains 12 residues. CDR1 is LNHDA and CDR2 is SQIVND in the germline V gene (reference sequence). V was clipped by 5 bases and J by 5 bases; unmatched bases: 3.

The J gene is TRBJ2-1, the V gene TRBV6-2 or TRBV6-3, with 12 nucleotides matching TRBD2. The CDR3 loop spans 16 amino acids. Germline V lookup: CDR1 MNHEY, CDR2 SVGEGT. V lost 2 bases, J lost 7 bases, and 6 bases stayed unmatched. Here the CDR3 reads CASSYEGLAGTNEQFF. CDR3 sequence (DNA): TGTGCCAGCAGTTACGAGGGACTAGCGGGCACGAATGAGCAGTTCTTC.

This clonotype came up once. V is TRBV28 and J is TRBJ2-1, with TRBD2 identical over 12 bases. The germline V gene has CDR1 MDHEN and CDR2 SYDVKM. Trimming removed 5 bases from V and 6 bases from J; junction bases left unmatched: 5. The CDR3 has 15 residues. This CDR3 is CASSPLAGGSNEQFF. CDR3 nucleotides: TGTGCCAGCAGTCCCCTAGCGGGAGGGTCCAATGAGCAGTTCTTC. The variable domain in full, with the rest retrieved from reference TRBV28 and TRBJ2-1, is DVKVTQSSRYLVKRTGEKVFLECVQDMDHENMFWYRQDPGLGLRLIYFSYDVKMKEKGDIPEGYSVSREKKERFSLILESASTNQTSMYLCASSPLAGGSNEQFFGPGTRLTVL.

This clonotype was recorded only once. The chain joins TRBV5-4 to TRBJ2-1, with 10 bases matching TRBD2. With 5 bases clipped from V and 0 bases from J, the junction kept 5 bases outside the gene matches. Germline-derived CDR1 and CDR2 are SGHNT and YYREEE (reference sequence). The CDR3 contains 16 residues. CDR3 sequence (DNA): TGTGCCAGCAGACCGGGACTAGCGTCCTCCTACAATGAGCAGTTCTTC. It codes for CASRPGLASSYNEQFF. The full variable domain, with the rest looked up from reference TRBV5-4 and TRBJ2-1, is ETGVTQSPTHLIKTRGQQVTLRCSSQSGHNTVSWYQQALGQGPQFIFQYYREEENGRGNFPPRFSGLQFPNYSSELNVNALELDDSALYLCASRPGLASSYNEQFFGPGTRLTVL.

The rearrangement uses TRBV6-2 or TRBV6-3 and TRBJ1-2; D is ambiguous. CDR1 and CDR2 (germline): MNHEY, SVGEGT. The V gene lost 0 bases and the J gene lost 4 bases, with 9 bases spanning the gap. The CDR3 sequence is 14 residues long. CDR3 protein: CASSYSVGSYGYTF. CDR3 coding DNA: TGTGCCAGCAGTTACTCGGTCGGATCCTATGGCTACACCTTC.

The chain joins TRBV12-5 to TRBJ1-2; D is uncertain. This CDR3 is 17 amino acids long. Germline V gene data show CDR1 as LGHNT and CDR2 as FRNRAP. Trimming removed 0 bases at V and 4 bases at J, with 18 bases between. The CDR3 nucleotides are TGTGCTAGTGGTTTGGTTCCGACATCCCATCCCATCTATGGCTACACCTTC. The encoded protein is CASGLVPTSHPIYGYTF.

The chain is built from TRBV27 and TRBJ2-4, with 8 bases fitting TRBD2. Germline CDR1 is MNHEY and CDR2 is SMNVEV (reference sequence). The CDR3 loop spans 14 amino acids. V lost 5 bases to trimming and J lost 7 bases; unmatched junction nucleotides: 7. The CDR3 nucleotides read TGTGCCAGCAGTCCCCCGGGAGGGTGGAACATTCAGTACTTC. Translating it yields CASSPPGGWNIQYF.

This sequence joins TRBV15 and TRBJ1-1; D may be TRBD1 (6 bases). V gave up 4 bases and J gave up 0 bases, with 9 bases separating them. The V gene's germline CDR1 is LNHNV and CDR2 YYDKDF (reference sequence). This CDR3 has 14 amino acids. The CDR3 protein is CATSIGQLNTEAFF. The CDR3 bases are TGTGCCACCAGCATTGGACAGTTGAACACTGAAGCTTTCTTT.

This clonotype was seen once. The J gene is TRBJ2-2, the V gene TRBV25-1; 7 positions agree with TRBD1. The junction had 2 bases not matched to a gene; V was cut back by 0 bases and J by 1 base. Germline CDR1 reads MGHDK; CDR2 reads SYGVNS. The CDR3 totals 16 residues. The CDR3 region has the DNA TGTGCCAGCAGTGAATACCGGACAGGGAACACCGGGGAGCTGTTTTTT. Its protein product is CASSEYRTGNTGELFF.

The rearrangement joins TRBV12-3 or TRBV12-4 to TRBJ2-6; D remains ambiguous. The V end was cut by 7 bases, the J end by 4 bases, with 5 bases between. The CDR3 is made up of 12 amino acids. In DNA form, the CDR3 reads TGTGCCAGCATGTCGGGGGCCAACGTCCTGACTTTC. Its protein is CASMSGANVLTF.